This T cell receptor beta chain was sequenced in a study of T cell responses to AZD1222 COVID-19 vaccine. With respect to this clone: What it binds is not known.

TCRdb's copy holds only in-frame clones and misses some; the assay was immunoSEQ multiplex PCR. The sample holds 120,000 to 150,000 clones, more than 75% seen once. Notes on the study in general: Dominant CD4 TCR responses targeted spike regions 160-218 and 743-854. Seropositive at baseline were only five or six AZD1222 recipients.

Trimming stripped 3 bases from V and 9 bases from J, with 12 bases between. CDR3 length equals 12 residues. The germline gives CDR1 DFQATT, CDR2 SNEGSKA (reference sequence). This TCR was sampled from an adult in good health. The sequences come from peripheral blood, collected on day 0 of MenACWY control vaccination. The J gene is TRBJ2-1, the V gene TRBV20-1; tentatively, D is TRBD1 (6 bases). The CDR3 DNA reads TGCAGTGCTAGTTGGGGGCGAAGTGAGCAGTTCTTC. It translates to CSASWGRSEQFF.